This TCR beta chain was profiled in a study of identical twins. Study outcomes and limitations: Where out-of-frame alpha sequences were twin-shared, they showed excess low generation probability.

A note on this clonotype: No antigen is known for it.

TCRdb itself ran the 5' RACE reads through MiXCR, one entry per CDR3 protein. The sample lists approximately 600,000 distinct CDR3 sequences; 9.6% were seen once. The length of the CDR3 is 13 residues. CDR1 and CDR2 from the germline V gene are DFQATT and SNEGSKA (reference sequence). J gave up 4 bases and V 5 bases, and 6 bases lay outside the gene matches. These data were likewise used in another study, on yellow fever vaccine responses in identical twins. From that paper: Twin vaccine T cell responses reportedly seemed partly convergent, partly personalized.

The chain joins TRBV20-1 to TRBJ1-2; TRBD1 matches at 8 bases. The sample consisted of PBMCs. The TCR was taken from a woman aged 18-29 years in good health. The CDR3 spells CSAPTGQGYGYTF. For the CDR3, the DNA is TGCAGTGCTCCAACTGGACAGGGCTATGGCTACACCTTC.